This T cell receptor (beta chain) is from a study of cytomegalovirus exposure and HLA in healthy donors. Trimming took off 0 bases at V and 6 bases at J, with 17 bases between the two ends. Germline CDR1 is SGHRS and CDR2 is YFSETQ. CDR3 length: 16 residues. Both 60 Vbeta primers and 13 Jbeta primers went into the PCR. The table came from immunoSEQ multiplex PCR; TCRdb's copy has only in-frame clones and leaves some out. Counted here are 150,000 to 180,000 clones, approximately 74% occurring once; the ten biggest clones make up 2.8%. The sample comprised PBMCs. This sequence joins TRBV5-1 and TRBJ2-3; the D gene is possibly TRBD1 (5 bases). The clonotype was recovered from a man between 18 and 35 years old in good health and CMV-seronegative. Here the CDR3 reads CASSLGTGAGRDTQYF. The CDR3 region has the DNA TGCGCCAGCAGCTTGGGTACAGGCGCAGGAAGGGATACGCAGTATTTT. Combining the CDR3 with reference TRBV5-1 and TRBJ2-3 gives the whole variable domain KAGVTQTPRYLIKTRGQQVTLSCSPISGHRSVSWYQQTPGQGLQFLFEYFSETQRNKGNFPGRFSGRQFSNSRSEMNVSTLELGDSALYLCASSLGTGAGRDTQYFGPGTRLTVL.